The source of this TCR beta chain is a study of Graves' ophthalmopathy and Graves' hyperthyroidism. Study observations and caveats: Most thyroid clonotypes with frequency above 0.001 were detected in blood too.

The germline V gene has CDR1 DFQATT and CDR2 SNEGSKA (reference sequence). CDR3 length equals 15 residues. V was pared by 4 bases and J by 2 bases, with 18 bases between. This clonotype was counted only a few times. Its cognate antigen is unknown. TCR beta CDR3 regions were amplified from RNA transcripts. HTBI primers primed a first-round RT-PCR, and a second-round multiplex PCR followed. TCRdb reprocessed the multiplex PCR reads via MiXCR and lists one record per CDR3 protein. The table has almost 750,000 distinct CDR3 sequences, 40% seen once. This rearrangement joins TRBV20-1 to TRBJ2-7; the D call may be TRBD1 or TRBD2 (7 bases each). Sequencing was done on a sample of peripheral blood. The TCR comes from an adult man with Graves' ophthalmopathy. CDR3 nucleotide sequence: TGCAGTGCTACCCGACAGGGAGGGATGACCTACGAGCAGTACTTC. This encodes CSATRQGGMTYEQYF.